The rows below give T cell receptor beta chains drawn from one sample of a study of blood T cell repertoires in COVID-19. Sequencing used immunoSEQ multiplex PCR; TCRdb keeps in-frame clones, though not all of them. The table includes fewer than 250,000 clones, about 82% detected once. Material: PBMCs or T cells enriched from blood (not recorded which). All receptors come from a woman between 50 and 59 years old who had recovered from COVID-19. Each CDR3 is given with its conserved first and last residue. A D gene is named only where the DNA matches it firmly. Rows may omit the clone size; those that give it use once, few, many or a size class.

TRBJ2-7	TRBV28	.	.	TGTGCCAGCAGTTTGAACGTAAGGCGTAGAGGGGGGGACGAGCAGTACTTC	CASSLNVRRRGGDEQYF
TRBJ1-2	TRBV4-1	.	TRBD1	TGCGCCAGCAGCCAAGTAGGGACAGGGGCTGGCTATGGCTACACCTTC	CASSQVGTGAGYGYTF
TRBJ1-2	TRBV5-5	.	.	TGTGCCAGCAGCTTGCGACTACAGCCTAACTATGGCTACACCTTC	CASSLRLQPNYGYTF
TRBJ2-2	TRBV28	.	TRBD1	TGTGCCAGCAGTCCTCTACACCCGGCGACAGGGTTCGTCGGGGAGCTGTTTTTT	CASSPLHPATGFVGELFF
TRBJ1-5	TRBV5-4	once	.	TGTGCCAGCAGCTTTGTCTGCAATCAGCCCCAGCATTTT	CASSFVCNQPQHF
TRBJ1-1	TRBV18	.	TRBD1	TGTGCCAGCTCGAGACAGGGGAACACTGAAGCTTTCTTT	CASSRQGNTEAFF
TRBJ2-1	TRBV4-3	once	TRBD2	TGCGCCAGCAGCCAGGGGGGACTAGCGGGAGTCCCTGGCAATGAGCAGTTCTTC	CASSQGGLAGVPGNEQFF
TRBJ2-7	TRBV2	.	TRBD1	TGTGCCAGCAGTGACTGGGACAGTAACTACGAGCAGTACTTC	CASSDWDSNYEQYF
TRBJ2-5	TRBV19	.	TRBD1	TGTGCCAGTAGCACCGGGACAGGGGTACAAGAGACCCAGTACTTC	CASSTGTGVQETQYF
TRBJ2-4	TRBV14	.	.	TGTGCCAGCAGCTTAGCGGTGGCGAACATTCAGTACTTC	CASSLAVANIQYF
TRBJ1-1	TRBV7-2	.	.	TGTGCCAGCAGCTCCGGAGGCGGGTCCACTGAAGCTTTCTTT	CASSSGGGSTEAFF
TRBJ1-2	TRBV19	.	TRBD1	TGTGCCAGTAGTCCACATGACAGGGGGAACTATGGCTACACCTTC	CASSPHDRGNYGYTF
TRBJ2-2	TRBV6-5	.	TRBD1	TGTGCCAGCAGTTACCGGAGCAGGGGGCACACCGGGGAGCTGTTTTTT	CASSYRSRGHTGELFF
TRBJ1-5	TRBV7-8	.	TRBD1	TGTGCCAGCAGCCGTACAGGGGCTGGGCAGCCCCAGCATTTT	CASSRTGAGQPQHF
TRBJ2-1	TRBV5-1	.	TRBD2	TGCGCCAGCAGCTTGGATCTAGCGGGAGGGGGTGAGCAGTTCTTC	CASSLDLAGGGEQFF
TRBJ2-2	TRBV19	.	.	TGTGCCAGTACCCCTCCGGCAGGAAAGACCGAGATGGGGGAGCTGTTTTTT	CASTPPAGKTEMGELFF
TRBJ2-5	TRBV7-2	.	.	TGTGCCAGCAGCTTAGGGGTAGCCCAGGAGACCCAGTACTTC	CASSLGVAQETQYF
TRBJ2-1	TRBV7-2	.	TRBD2	TGTGCCACCCTTAGCGGGAGGGTGGGGCGGCAGTTCTTC	CATLSGRVGRQFF
TRBJ1-2	TRBV11-3	.	TRBD1	TGTGCCAGCAGCGGCAATCCCGGGACAGGGTTTAACTATGGCTACACCTTC	CASSGNPGTGFNYGYTF
TRBJ1-3	TRBV7-9	.	.	TGTGCCAGCAGCACCTTTACAGGGTCTGGAAACACCATATATTTT	CASSTFTGSGNTIYF